This TCR beta chain came from a study of shared clonotypes between healthy human individuals. The junction had 9 bases not matched to a gene; V was cut back by 3 bases and J by 7 bases. The CDR3 runs to 16 residues. Germline CDR1 reads LNHDA; CDR2 reads SQIVND (reference sequence). Naive-designated CD8 cells lacked CD45RO, were positively enriched for CCR7, and omitted terminally differentiated effector memory CD45RA+ cells. In the original analysis: Because ImmunoSEQ provided only junction sequences with no quality scores, the filtering differed. TCRdb's table, derived via immunoSEQ multiplex PCR, lists solely in-frame clones and lacks some. That table is the source of V, J and clone size, and D and trimming were worked out from the DNA. This table has approximately 1.9 million clones, just under 95% appearing once.

This sequence originates from a man between 18 and 29 years old in good health. Some clones in this sample may be carry-over from other donors' samples. Material for sequencing was naive CD8+ T cells from PBMCs. The chain is built from TRBV19 and TRBJ2-5; TRBD1 agrees at 12 bases. The CDR3 DNA follows: TGTGCCAGTAGTATTGGTTGGGACAGGGGGCGAGTGACCCAGTACTTC. It is translated as CASSIGWDRGRVTQYF.